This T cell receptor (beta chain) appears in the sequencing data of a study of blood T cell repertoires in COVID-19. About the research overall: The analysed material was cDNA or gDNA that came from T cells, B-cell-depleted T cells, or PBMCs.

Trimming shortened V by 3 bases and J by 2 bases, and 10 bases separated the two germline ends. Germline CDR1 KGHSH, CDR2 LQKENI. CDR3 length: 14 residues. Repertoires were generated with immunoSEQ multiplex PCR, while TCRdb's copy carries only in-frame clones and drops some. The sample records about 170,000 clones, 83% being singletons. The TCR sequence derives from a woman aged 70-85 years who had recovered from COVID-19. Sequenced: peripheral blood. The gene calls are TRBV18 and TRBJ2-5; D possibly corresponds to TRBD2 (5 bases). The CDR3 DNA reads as TGTGCCAGCTCACCCACTCCGGGGCAAGAGACCCAGTACTTC. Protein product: CASSPTPGQETQYF.